These 29 T cell receptor beta chains were sequenced from one sample in a study of cytomegalovirus exposure and HLA in healthy donors. The primer mix had 60 Vbeta and 13 Jbeta primers. TCRdb keeps only in-frame clones here, not all; method: immunoSEQ multiplex PCR. The sample has about 210,000 clones, roughly 80% seen once. The sample taken for sequencing was PBMCs. The receptor source for this set is a man in his forties in good health and CMV-seropositive.

The rearrangement joins TRBV18 to TRBJ2-3; 9 nucleotides line up with TRBD1. CDR1 is KGHSH and CDR2 is LQKENI in the germline V gene. Losses at the gene ends were 3 bases for V and 2 bases for J; bases not matched to a gene: 3. The CDR3 sequence is 15 residues long. For the CDR3, the DNA is TGTGCCAGCTCACCCCGGGACAGGGCCACAGATACGCAGTATTTT. Its translation is CASSPRDRATDTQYF.

The chain joins TRBV6-5 to TRBJ2-1; TRBD2 aligns across 9 bases. V trimming: 6 bases; J trimming: 7 bases; junction bases outside the gene matches: 10. Germline CDR1 reads MNHEY; CDR2 reads SVGAGI. CDR3 length: 15 amino acids. The CDR3 coding sequence is TGTGCCAGCAGCATTCTAGCGGGGAAAGGTAATGAGCAGTTCTTC. Its protein product is CASSILAGKGNEQFF.

The chain joins TRBV2 to TRBJ2-3; 11 nucleotides agree with TRBD2. J gave up 1 base and V 8 bases, and 11 bases lay outside the gene matches. The CDR3 is 17 residues long. Germline CDR1 reads SNHLY; CDR2 reads FYNNEI. The CDR3 region has the DNA TGTGCCAGCCTTACCCCTTTAGCGGGAGGGGGCACAGATACGCAGTATTTT. As protein: CASLTPLAGGGTDTQYF.

This clone was seen a single time. V and J are TRBV2 and TRBJ2-5; D unclear. Germline CDR1 and CDR2: SNHLY and FYNNEI. This CDR3 is 11 amino acids long. V shed 7 bases and J shed 0 bases, with 3 bases lying between them. CDR3 protein: CASTNQETQYF. The CDR3 DNA sequence: TGTGCCAGCACCAACCAAGAGACCCAGTACTTC. The entire variable domain, with the rest obtained from reference TRBV2 and TRBJ2-5, is as follows: EPEVTQTPSHQVTQMGQEVILRCVPISNHLYFYWYRQILGQKVEFLVSFYNNEISEKSEIFDDQFSVERPDGSNFTLKIRSTKLEDSAMYFCASTNQETQYFGPGTRLLVL.

The chain joins TRBV6-6 to TRBJ2-7, with D perhaps TRBD2 (5 bases). CDR3 length equals 15 residues. V was clipped by 6 bases and J by 7 bases, with 22 bases between them. The germline CDR1 and CDR2 sequences are MNHNY and SVGAGI (reference sequence). The CDR3 sequence is CASRPPGYDPGEQYV. The CDR3 DNA reads TGTGCCAGCAGACCCCCCGGGTATGATCCGGGGGAGCAGTACGTC.

This clone was seen only once. The same CDR3 arises from other DNA sequences in this sample as well. V is TRBV6-5 and J is TRBJ2-1; TRBD1 is a possible D gene (5 bases). CDR1 and CDR2 (germline): MNHEY, SVGAGI. V was cut by 2 bases and J by 2 bases, with 7 bases left in between. The length of the CDR3 is 14 residues. CDR3: CASSYRTTYNEQFF. The CDR3 DNA is TGTGCCAGCAGTTACCGGACAACCTACAATGAGCAGTTCTTC.

The V gene is TRBV6-5, the J gene TRBJ1-6; D is ambiguous. The V gene lost 0 bases and the J gene lost 8 bases, with 14 bases spanning the gap. Per germline, CDR1 MNHEY and CDR2 SVGAGI. The CDR3 runs to 16 residues. The CDR3 bases are TGTGCCAGCAGTTACTCGAGGTGGCAAGACCATTCACCCCTCCACTTT. It translates to CASSYSRWQDHSPLHF.

V gene TRBV7-9 combines with J gene TRBJ2-7; 8 bases map to TRBD2. J lost 0 bases, V lost 11 bases, and 9 bases had no gene match. The germline V gene has CDR1 SEHNR and CDR2 FQNEAQ (reference sequence). The CDR3 has 14 residues. Here the CDR3 reads CAEESSGSSYEQYF. Here the CDR3 DNA reads TGTGCCGAGGAATCGAGCGGGAGCTCCTACGAGCAGTACTTC.

In this sample, this clone turned up once. The chain joins TRBV2 to TRBJ1-5, with 10 bases identical to TRBD1. Germline CDR1 is SNHLY and CDR2 is FYNNEI. V trimming: 4 bases; J trimming: 7 bases; junction bases outside the gene matches: 4. This CDR3 is 14 amino acids long. CDR3 DNA: TGTGCCAGCAGTGGACAGGGGGCACGGCAGCCCCAGCATTTT. Translated, it gives CASSGQGARQPQHF.

The chain carries TRBV6-6 and TRBJ1-3, with unresolved D. The CDR3 has 15 residues. V lost 5 bases and J lost 4, with 15 bases in between. CDR1 is MNHNY and CDR2 is SVGAGI in the germline V gene (reference sequence). This chain's CDR3 is CASSDDGMIGNTIYF. The CDR3, as DNA: TGTGCCAGCAGTGACGACGGGATGATCGGAAACACCATATATTTT.

The V call is TRBV5-1, the J call TRBJ2-1, with 11 bases matching TRBD1. Germline trimming cut 0 bases from V and 7 bases from J; bases unmatched to any gene: 6. The germline V gene encodes CDR1 SGHRS and CDR2 YFSETQ. The CDR3 loop spans 16 amino acids. The CDR3 loop is CASSLAAGTGGNEQFF. Here the CDR3 DNA reads TGCGCCAGCAGCTTGGCCGCGGGGACAGGGGGGAATGAGCAGTTCTTC.

This chain joins TRBV6-1 and TRBJ2-7; D possibly corresponds to TRBD1 (5 bases). The CDR3 is made up of 13 amino acids. Looked up from germline, CDR1 is MNHNS and CDR2 is SASEGT. Trimming removed 4 bases at V and 2 bases at J, with 9 bases between. The CDR3 coding sequence is TGTGCCAGCAGTGTGGGGCGAACCTACGAGCAGTACTTC. This translates into CASSVGRTYEQYF.

The CDR3 reads CASSDRLAGELFF. The CDR3 nucleotides read TGTGCCAGCAGCGATCGGCTAGCCGGGGAGCTGTTTTTT. This chain uses TRBV7-3 with TRBJ2-2; D remains ambiguous. Germline loops: CDR1 SGHTA, CDR2 FQGTGA. CDR3 length: 13 amino acids. The ends were cut back, 5 bases at V and 6 bases at J, with 10 bases in the middle. The entire variable domain, with the rest obtained from reference TRBV7-3 and TRBJ2-2, is as follows: GAGVSQTPSNKVTEKGKYVELRCDPISGHTALYWYRQSLGQGPEFLIYFQGTGAADDSGLPNDRFFAVRPEGSVSTLKIQRTERGDSAVYLCASSDRLAGELFFGEGSRLTVL.

The chain uses TRBV30 and TRBJ1-2, with unresolved D. CDR3 length equals 15 residues. Between the trimmed V and J ends, which lost 4 bases and 0 bases, there was a span of 15 bases. Germline V CDR1 and CDR2: GTSNPN, SVGIG (reference sequence). The CDR3 protein is CAWTLFPGSNYGYTF. The CDR3 coding sequence is TGTGCCTGGACCCTTTTCCCGGGATCTAACTATGGCTACACCTTC.

The chain joins TRBV19 to TRBJ1-1, with 9 positions matching TRBD1. The CDR3 length is 18 residues. V was pared by 7 bases and J by 4 bases, with 19 bases of the junction left unmatched. Germline-derived CDR1 and CDR2 are LNHDA and SQIVND (reference sequence). The CDR3 protein is CASIPGQGARLTGTEAFF. Here the CDR3 DNA reads TGTGCCAGTATACCGGGACAGGGAGCGCGGTTGACGGGCACTGAAGCTTTCTTT.

The chain is built from TRBV9 and TRBJ2-1, with 7 bases identical to TRBD2. V was pared by 3 bases and J by 0 bases, with 6 bases of the junction left unmatched. The CDR3 is 16 residues long. Looked up from germline, CDR1 is SGDLS and CDR2 is YYNGEE. As DNA, the CDR3 is TGTGCCAGCAGCGCCTTCCCGGGGGGCTCCTACAATGAGCAGTTCTTC. It is translated as CASSAFPGGSYNEQFF. The entire variable domain, with the rest obtained from reference TRBV9 and TRBJ2-1, is as follows: DSGVTQTPKHLITATGQRVTLRCSPRSGDLSVYWYQQSLDQGLQFLIQYYNGEERAKGNILERFSAQQFPDLHSELNLSSLELGDSALYFCASSAFPGGSYNEQFFGPGTRLTVL.

The chain combines TRBV19 with TRBJ2-1; possibly TRBD1 for D (5 bases). V was trimmed by 4 bases and J by 5 bases, leaving 12 bases between them. The CDR3 is made up of 14 amino acids. Germline V CDR1 and CDR2: LNHDA, SQIVND (reference sequence). The CDR3 loop is CASSTIRGNNEQFF. DNA for the CDR3: TGTGCCAGTAGTACAATAAGGGGAAACAATGAGCAGTTCTTC.

This clone was seen once. The J gene is TRBJ2-7, the V gene TRBV7-2; tentative D call: TRBD1 (6 bases). CDR1 is SGHTA and CDR2 is FQGNSA in the germline V gene. The CDR3 totals 14 residues. V was trimmed by 1 base and J by 3 bases, leaving 10 bases between them. The chain's CDR3 is CASSLGRRGYEQYF. DNA of the CDR3: TGTGCCAGCAGCTTAGGGCGCAGGGGCTACGAGCAGTACTTC.

This chain links TRBV6-1 with TRBJ2-1; TRBD2 agrees at 9 bases. The CDR3 runs to 18 residues. Germline loops: CDR1 MNHNS, CDR2 SASEGT. Losses at the gene ends were 1 base for V and 4 bases for J; bases not matched to a gene: 11. The CDR3 loop reads CASSEEPSGVPSYNEQFF. CDR3 nucleotide sequence: TGTGCCAGCAGTGAAGAGCCTAGCGGGGTACCCTCTTACAATGAGCAGTTCTTC.

The chain couples TRBV10-1 to TRBJ1-1; no clear D. The germline V gene has CDR1 WNHNN and CDR2 SYGVQD (reference sequence). The CDR3 has 14 residues. With 4 bases removed from V and 5 bases from J, the gap between germline ends came to 14 bases. The CDR3: CASSGSAEGTEAFF. CDR3 nucleotides: TGCGCCAGCAGTGGGAGCGCCGAGGGAACTGAAGCTTTCTTT.

The V call is TRBV7-7, the J call TRBJ2-1; 10 nucleotides line up with TRBD2. There are 16 residues in the CDR3. V was clipped by 5 bases and J by 0 bases; unmatched bases: 4. CDR1 SSHAT and CDR2 FNYEAQ come from the germline V gene (reference sequence). In nucleotides, the CDR3 is TGTGCCAGCAGCCCACCTAGCGGGAGCTCCTACAATGAGCAGTTCTTC. Translating gives CASSPPSGSSYNEQFF.

This chain uses TRBV28 with TRBJ2-1, with a weak D call TRBD2 (5 bases). Germline assignment: CDR1 MDHEN and CDR2 SYDVKM. V dropped 5 bases and J dropped 4 bases, with 9 bases sitting between them. The CDR3 runs to 13 residues. The CDR3 nucleotides are TGTGCCAGCAGTCTTCGAGGGTACAATGAGCAGTTCTTC. Protein product: CASSLRGYNEQFF. The entire variable domain, with the rest obtained from reference TRBV28 and TRBJ2-1, is as follows: DVKVTQSSRYLVKRTGEKVFLECVQDMDHENMFWYRQDPGLGLRLIYFSYDVKMKEKGDIPEGYSVSREKKERFSLILESASTNQTSMYLCASSLRGYNEQFFGPGTRLTVL.

This chain links TRBV7-2 with TRBJ2-1; D is unclear. CDR3 length: 11 amino acids. Trimming removed 5 bases from V and 10 bases from J, with 9 bases in between. Germline CDR1 reads SGHTA; CDR2 reads FQGNSA. This CDR3 reads CASSPLSEQFF. CDR3 nucleotide sequence: TGTGCCAGCAGCCCCTTAAGCGAGCAGTTCTTC.

Concerning this clone itself: Different DNA sequences within this sample yield the same CDR3. This sequence joins TRBV29-1 and TRBJ2-3; possibly TRBD2 for D (6 bases). Trimming stripped 7 bases from V and 2 bases from J, with 13 bases between. CDR1 and CDR2 from the germline V gene are SQVTM and ANQGSEA. This CDR3 region has 13 residues. As DNA, the CDR3 is TGCAGCGGTAGGAGGGCGATCACAGATACGCAGTATTTT. It yields the protein CSGRRAITDTQYF.

This chain links TRBV7-9 with TRBJ2-3; possible D gene TRBD2, 6 bases. The germline V and J ends were trimmed by 4 bases and 0 bases, with 23 bases remaining between them. This CDR3 is built from 19 residues. From germline, CDR1 is SEHNR and CDR2 FQNEAQ (reference sequence). The CDR3 DNA reads TGTGCCAGCAGCTCAGATCTTGCTAGCGTGTCGTTTAGCACAGATACGCAGTATTTT. Translation gives CASSSDLASVSFSTDTQYF. The variable domain in full, completed from reference TRBV7-9 and TRBJ2-3, reads DTGVSQNPRHKITKRGQNVTFRCDPISEHNRLYWYRQTLGQGPEFLTYFQNEAQLEKSRLLSDRFSAERPKGSFSTLEIQRTEQGDSAMYLCASSSDLASVSFSTDTQYFGPGTRLTVL.

CDR3 nucleotide sequence: TGTGCCAGCAGTGAAACTAGTTACACAGATACGCAGTATTTT. Its protein product is CASSETSYTDTQYF. This chain joins TRBV2 and TRBJ2-3; a possible D gene is TRBD2 (5 bases). With 2 bases removed from V and 2 bases from J, the gap between germline ends came to 8 bases. The CDR3 runs 14 residues. CDR1 is SNHLY and CDR2 is FYNNEI in the germline V gene.

The chain uses TRBV5-1 and TRBJ2-5; 9 bases align to TRBD1. TRBJ2-7 explains the end of the DNA better; the J call may be wrong. This CDR3 contains 16 residues. Germline CDR1 and CDR2: SGHRS and YFSETQ. CDR3 in DNA: TGCGCCAGCAGCTTGACCGGACAGGGGACCTCCTACGAGCAGTACTTC. Translating it yields CASSLTGQGTSYEQYF.

This chain connects TRBV5-5 to TRBJ1-2; 7 bases map to TRBD1. This CDR3 is built from 14 residues. The V segment lost 1 base and the J segment 7 bases; nucleotides outside the gene matches: 7. CDR1 is SGHKS and CDR2 is YYEKEE in the germline V gene (reference sequence). The CDR3, as DNA: TGTGCCAGCAGCTTGCTACGGGACAGACTTGGCTACACCTTC. Amino acids: CASSLLRDRLGYTF.

The chain carries TRBV19 and TRBJ2-3; D is possibly TRBD2 (5 bases). From germline, CDR1 is LNHDA and CDR2 SQIVND (reference sequence). V was cut by 5 bases and J by 4 bases, with 13 bases left in between. The CDR3 covers 14 residues. CDR3 region: CASSVQTRSDTQYF. The CDR3 region has the DNA TGTGCCAGTAGTGTACAAACTAGATCAGATACGCAGTATTTT.